In this sample, the clone carrying this T cell receptor (beta chain) turned up a few times. Clones were sequenced by immunoSEQ multiplex PCR, and TCRdb holds only the in-frame ones, with some missing. Here the sample spans about 100,000 clones, roughly 84% being singletons. The CDR3 loop spans 13 amino acids. The V and J ends lost 10 bases and 3 bases respectively, with 13 bases between them. Germline V gene sequence: CDR1 LGHNT, CDR2 FRNRAP. These data are taken from a study of control samples from healthy donors and cancer patients. V gene TRBV12-5 combines with J gene TRBJ1-5; no firm D call. The sequence derives from a woman aged 50 to 60 in good health. The sequenced material came from blood. CDR3 loop: CATAGDLNQPQHF. The CDR3 nucleotides are TGTGCTACGGCAGGAGACCTCAATCAGCCCCAGCATTTT.